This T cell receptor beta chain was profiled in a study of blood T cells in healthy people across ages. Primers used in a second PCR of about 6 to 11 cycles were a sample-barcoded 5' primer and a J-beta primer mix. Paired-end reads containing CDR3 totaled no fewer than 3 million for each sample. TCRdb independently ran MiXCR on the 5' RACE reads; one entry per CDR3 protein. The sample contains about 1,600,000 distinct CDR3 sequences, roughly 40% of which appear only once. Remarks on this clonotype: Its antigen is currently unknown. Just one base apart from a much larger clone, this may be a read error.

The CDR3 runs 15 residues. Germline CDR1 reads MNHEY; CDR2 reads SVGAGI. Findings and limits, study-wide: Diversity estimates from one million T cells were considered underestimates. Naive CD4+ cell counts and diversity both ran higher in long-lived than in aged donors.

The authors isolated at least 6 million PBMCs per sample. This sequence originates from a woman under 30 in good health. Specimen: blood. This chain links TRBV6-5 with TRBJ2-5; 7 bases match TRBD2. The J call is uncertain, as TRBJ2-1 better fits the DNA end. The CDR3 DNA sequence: TGTGCCAGCAGTTACTCGGGGGGGTACCAAGAGACCCAGTTCTTC. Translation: CASSYSGGYQETQFF.